The T cell receptor beta chain under discussion was sequenced for a study of T cells in Graves' hyperthyroidism and ophthalmopathy. V shed 6 bases and J shed 7 bases, with 13 bases lying between them. This CDR3 comprises 14 residues. Graves' hyperthyroidism was deemed stable absent ophthalmopathy progression within 18 months. Lactation, pregnancy, other autoimmune disease or uncontrolled infection led to exclusion of patients. This clonotype was seen many times. Its specificity is unknown. Notes on the study in general: Ophthalmopathy prediction by the model preceded onset by a median about 6.5 months. By a 13 V-J model, ophthalmopathy was set apart from stable hyperthyroidism.

TCR beta CDR3 regions were amplified from RNA transcripts. The HTBI primer set served for first-round RT-PCR of the TCR CDR3. A single record per CDR3 protein comes from TCRdb applying MiXCR to the multiplex PCR reads. There are about 700,000 distinct CDR3 sequences in the sample; about 14% occur only once, and 10% to 13% lies in the top ten. This TCR was recovered from a woman aged 18-30 years with Graves' hyperthyroidism. The sample was blood. The rearrangement uses TRBV12-3 or TRBV12-4 and TRBJ1-6; D ambiguous. This CDR3 reads CASRDGFGNSPLHF. The CDR3 DNA reads TGTGCCAGCAGAGACGGCTTTGGGAATTCACCCCTCCACTTT.